Each of the 26 T cell receptor beta chains below was sequenced from the same sample in a study of CD8 T cells in Susac syndrome. Reverse transcription of about 0.45 to 1 ug RNA was carried out with random hexamers. TCRdb processed the immunoSEQ multiplex PCR reads anew with MiXCR; each CDR3 protein has one entry. The profile covers more than 70,000 distinct CDR3 sequences, with roughly 95% appearing a single time and about 0.5% taken by the ten largest. Sequencing was carried out using CD8+ T cells from PBMCs. The receptor source for this set is a human donor with Susac syndrome.

The rearrangement uses TRBV5-1 and TRBJ2-5; a weak D match, TRBD1 (7 bases). The CDR3 consists of 18 residues. Germline CDR1 and CDR2: SGHRS and YFSETQ. V lost 4 bases, J lost 7 bases, and 29 bases lay in between. CDR3 protein: CASSPRERGGGYIGTQYF. CDR3 sequence (DNA): TGCGCCAGCAGCCCGAGGGAGAGAGGAGGGGGCTATATAGGGACCCAGTACTTC.

The chain has TRBV4-1 and TRBJ2-3, with D perhaps TRBD1 (5 bases). V dropped 1 base and J dropped 2 bases, with 7 bases sitting between them. The CDR3 is made up of 14 amino acids. The germline CDR1 and CDR2 sequences are MGHRA and YSYEKL. CDR3 nucleotides: TGCGCCAGCAGCCAAGTAGGGGACACAGATACGCAGTATTTT. It encodes CASSQVGDTDTQYF.

The gene calls are TRBV6-5 and TRBJ1-1; possibly TRBD1 for D (5 bases). Trimming took 2 bases from V and 2 from J, leaving 9 bases between them. In germline, CDR1 is MNHEY, CDR2 SVGAGI. There are 14 residues in the CDR3. CDR3 sequence (DNA): TGTGCCAGCAGTTACAGTGGACACAACACTGAAGCTTTCTTT. Its protein is CASSYSGHNTEAFF.

This chain uses TRBV7-6 with TRBJ2-7, with 8 positions matching TRBD1. The V and J ends lost 5 bases and 2 bases, in that order; junction bases with no gene match: 8. The CDR3 loop spans 15 amino acids. Germline assignment: CDR1 SGHVS and CDR2 FNYEAQ. The CDR3 loop is CASSRGQGWTYEQYF. CDR3 coding DNA: TGTGCCAGCAGCCGTGGACAGGGTTGGACCTACGAGCAGTACTTC.

The V and J genes are TRBV7-9 and TRBJ2-5; weak D call: TRBD2 (5 bases). Germline CDR1 is SEHNR and CDR2 is FQNEAQ (reference sequence). The CDR3 totals 15 residues. V was cut by 2 bases and J by 3 bases, with 13 bases left in between. CDR3 DNA: TGTGCCAGCAGCTTAAGACTCGGGATGGAAGAGACCCAGTACTTC. Its translation is CASSLRLGMEETQYF.

V is TRBV9 and J is TRBJ2-3, with D perhaps TRBD1 (6 bases). Trimming took off 0 bases at V and 2 bases at J, with 10 bases between the two ends. This CDR3 region has 15 residues. Germline lookup yields CDR1 SGDLS and CDR2 YYNGEE. CDR3 residues: CASSVGGQLTDTQYF. The CDR3 DNA follows: TGTGCCAGCAGCGTAGGAGGACAGCTCACAGATACGCAGTATTTT.

The chain links TRBV9 to TRBJ1-5, with a weak D call TRBD1 (5 bases). Germline V CDR1 and CDR2: SGDLS, YYNGEE. The V end was cut by 0 bases, the J end by 3 bases, with 10 bases between. This CDR3 is built from 15 residues. CDR3 bases: TGTGCCAGCAGCGTAGAAGGGGCAGTCAATCAGCCCCAGCATTTT. Encoded protein: CASSVEGAVNQPQHF.

The chain recombines TRBV5-1 with TRBJ2-1; possibly TRBD2 for D (5 bases). This CDR3 has 15 amino acids. Trimming removed 0 bases from V and 2 bases from J, with 9 bases in between. Germline V gene data show CDR1 as SGHRS and CDR2 as YFSETQ. As DNA, the CDR3 is TGCGCCAGCAGCTTGGCTGAGGGAACCTACAATGAGCAGTTCTTC. This sequence encodes CASSLAEGTYNEQFF.

The chain is built from TRBV2 and TRBJ2-5; 7 bases line up with TRBD2. V shed 4 bases, J shed 5 bases, and the junction held 7 bases outside the gene matches. CDR1 is SNHLY, CDR2 FYNNEI, per germline. This CDR3 region has 14 residues. CDR3 protein: CASSGQTSRETQYF. Written as DNA, the CDR3 is TGTGCCAGCAGTGGGCAGACTAGCCGGGAGACCCAGTACTTC.

This clonotype was seen only once. The chain recombines TRBV12-3 or TRBV12-4 with TRBJ2-2; unclear D gene. CDR3 length: 14 amino acids. Trimming took off 0 bases at V and 7 bases at J, with 9 bases between the two ends. The CDR3 DNA follows: TGTGCCAGCAGTTTAGCGGTCAGCGTCGGGGAGCTGTTTTTT. Encoded protein: CASSLAVSVGELFF.

The rearrangement joins TRBV20-1 to TRBJ2-1; the match to TRBD1 covers 7 bases. There are 18 residues in the CDR3. The V and J ends lost 0 bases and 0 bases, in that order; junction bases with no gene match: 11. Germline-derived CDR1 and CDR2 are DFQATT and SNEGSKA (reference sequence). In nucleotides, the CDR3 is TGCAGTGCTAGAGAGGGACAGTCACCTTATAGCTCCTACAATGAGCAGTTCTTC. Its translation is CSAREGQSPYSSYNEQFF.

V gene TRBV30 combines with J gene TRBJ2-2; D ambiguous. Trimming took off 1 base at V and 8 bases at J, with 8 bases between the two ends. Germline V lookup: CDR1 GTSNPN, CDR2 SVGIG (reference sequence). The CDR3 is 12 amino acids. The CDR3 region is CAWSAIGGELFF. For the CDR3, the DNA is TGTGCCTGGAGTGCAATTGGGGGGGAGCTGTTTTTT.

The chain is built from TRBV9 and TRBJ2-5; D gene uncertain. Germline V CDR1 and CDR2: SGDLS, YYNGEE. This CDR3 is 13 amino acids long. V was shortened by 2 bases and J by 3 bases, with 8 bases between the two germline ends. The CDR3 bases are TGTGCCAGCAGCGTTTCATCGAAAGAGACCCAGTACTTC. It yields the protein CASSVSSKETQYF.

This clonotype turned up a few times. The chain joins TRBV7-3 to TRBJ1-1, with unresolved D. CDR1 is SGHTA and CDR2 is FQGTGA in the germline V gene. This CDR3 contains 12 residues. Trimming pared 4 bases from V and 6 bases from J, leaving 9 bases between. The CDR3 here is CASSSDAAEAFF. The DNA of the CDR3 is TGTGCCAGCAGCTCCGACGCGGCTGAAGCTTTCTTT.

The V and J genes are TRBV15 and TRBJ2-6, with 7 positions matching TRBD1. Germline CDR1 LNHNV, CDR2 YYDKDF (reference sequence). V dropped 1 base and J dropped 2; count of bases not matched to a gene: 5. The length of the CDR3 is 17 residues. This CDR3 is CATSRGPDRAGANVLTF. The CDR3 nucleotides read TGTGCCACCAGCAGAGGCCCCGACAGGGCTGGGGCCAACGTCCTGACTTTC.

The rearrangement joins TRBV12-3 or TRBV12-4 to TRBJ2-3; TRBD1 matches 9 bases. The CDR3 contains 15 residues. Germline trimming cut 6 bases from V and 6 bases from J; bases unmatched to any gene: 10. The CDR3 loop is CASSQGTGNSDTQYF. The CDR3 region has the DNA TGTGCCAGCAGCCAAGGGACAGGGAATTCGGATACGCAGTATTTT.

The genes are TRBV20-1 and TRBJ1-2; D is ambiguous. CDR1 is DFQATT, CDR2 SNEGSKA, per germline (reference sequence). Trimming took off 5 bases at V and 1 base at J, with 14 bases between the two ends. The CDR3 loop spans 14 amino acids. CDR3 in DNA: TGCAGTGCTTATCACCAGGACCTTAACTATGGCTACACCTTC. Translated, it gives CSAYHQDLNYGYTF.

V usage is TRBV6-2 or TRBV6-3 and J usage is TRBJ2-5; D gene unclear. Trimming left V 7 bases short and J 5 bases short, with 5 bases between. The CDR3 totals 10 residues. Germline-derived CDR1 and CDR2 are MNHEY and SVGEGT. CDR3 in DNA: TGTGCCAGCATCGGGGAGACCCAGTACTTC. Translation gives CASIGETQYF.

J is TRBJ2-7 and V is TRBV7-9; D assignment may be TRBD1 or TRBD2 (5 bases each). This CDR3 region has 13 residues. CDR1 and CDR2 from the germline V gene are SEHNR and FQNEAQ (reference sequence). Between the trimmed V and J ends, which lost 2 bases and 5 bases, there was a span of 10 bases. The CDR3 loop is CASSLRGDHEQYF. Here the CDR3 DNA reads TGTGCCAGCAGCTTACGAGGGGACCACGAGCAGTACTTC.

The gene calls are TRBV24-1 and TRBJ1-5; D is unclear. CDR1 and CDR2 from the germline V gene are KGHDR and SFDVKD. There are 13 residues in the CDR3. With 4 bases removed from V and 3 bases from J, the gap between germline ends came to 6 bases. DNA of the CDR3: TGTGCCACCAGTGACAAACTCAATCAGCCCCAGCATTTT. Translated, it gives CATSDKLNQPQHF.

A single count supports this clonotype. The CDR3 DNA is TGTGCCAGCACCGCCGGGACAGGGACAGGTCAGCCCCAGCATTTT. Translating gives CASTAGTGTGQPQHF. The chain links TRBV12-3 or TRBV12-4 to TRBJ1-5; 9 nucleotides agree with TRBD1. V lost 7 bases and J lost 6; bases outside the gene matches: 10. The CDR3 length is 15 residues.

The V call is TRBV27, the J call TRBJ1-5, with no clear D. V lost 3 bases and J 2 bases, leaving 5 bases between the germline ends. The CDR3 runs 13 residues. Germline lookup yields CDR1 MNHEY and CDR2 SMNVEV (reference sequence). CDR3: CASSLMGNQPQHF. In DNA, the CDR3 is TGTGCCAGCAGTTTGATGGGCAATCAGCCCCAGCATTTT.

This sequence joins TRBV7-9 and TRBJ2-7; D is ambiguous. CDR1 and CDR2 from the germline V gene are SEHNR and FQNEAQ (reference sequence). The CDR3 runs 14 residues. V lost 3 bases and J 4 bases, leaving 13 bases between the germline ends. The CDR3 DNA is TGTGCCAGCAGCTTCTCCGGGCGGCCTTACGAGCAGTACTTC. Its translation is CASSFSGRPYEQYF.

The chain is built from TRBV25-1 and TRBJ1-1; 9 nucleotides agree with TRBD1. The germline CDR1 and CDR2 sequences are MGHDK and SYGVNS. This CDR3 is 17 amino acids long. The ends lost 2 bases at V and 0 bases at J; junction bases unmatched: 7. Here the CDR3 DNA reads TGTGCCAGCAGTGAACCTGGGACAGGGTATTTGAACACTGAAGCTTTCTTT. Amino acid sequence: CASSEPGTGYLNTEAFF. Full variable domain (outside the CDR3, taken from reference TRBV25-1 and TRBJ1-1): EADIYQTPRYLVIGTGKKITLECSQTMGHDKMYWYQQDPGMELHLIHYSYGVNSTEKGDLSSESTVSRIRTEHFPLTLESARPSHTSQYLCASSEPGTGYLNTEAFFGQGTRLTVV.

The rearrangement links TRBV5-4 to TRBJ1-3; weak D call: TRBD1 (6 bases). The CDR3 runs to 13 residues. The germline V gene has CDR1 SGHNT and CDR2 YYREEE (reference sequence). V was pared by 3 bases and J by 3 bases, with 7 bases between. CDR3 nucleotides: TGTGCCAGCAGCTCGGACAGTGGAAACACCATATATTTT. Encoded protein: CASSSDSGNTIYF.

The V call is TRBV29-1, the J call TRBJ1-1; 7 nucleotides match TRBD1. V shed 4 bases and J 11 bases; nucleotides not matched to a gene: 13. Per germline, CDR1 SQVTM and CDR2 ANQGSEA. The CDR3 consists of 13 residues. The CDR3 here is CSVGGGSGREAFF. CDR3 nucleotides: TGCAGCGTTGGAGGGGGCTCAGGGAGGGAGGCTTTCTTT.